The source of this T cell receptor beta chain is a study of T cells in Graves' hyperthyroidism and ophthalmopathy. Study results and limitations: The majority of expanded thyroid clonotypes above 0.001 also appeared in blood. Ophthalmopathy, as predicted by the model, came a median roughly 6.3 months after the prediction.

There were TCR beta CDR3 regions amplified from RNA transcripts. In the first-round RT-PCR of the TCR CDR3, the HTBI primer set was used. TCRdb re-called the multiplex PCR reads with MiXCR, one entry per CDR3 protein. The sample has about 520,000 distinct CDR3 sequences, approximately 25% seen once. Ophthalmopathy in the patients scored at least 3 on Clinical Activity Score and at least 4 on NOSPECS grade, lasting under 3 months. Patients were excluded because of uncontrolled infection, other autoimmune disease, pregnancy or lactation. Ten or more counts support this clonotype. The antigen is not known. The germline gives CDR1 SGHTA, CDR2 FQGNSA. Trimming took 2 bases from V and 5 from J; bases not matched to a gene: 5. The CDR3 loop spans 14 amino acids.

The sequence was collected from a young woman with Graves' ophthalmopathy. The material sequenced was blood. The chain employs TRBV7-2 and TRBJ2-5; 7 positions match TRBD2. CDR3 loop: CASSLRAGRETQYF. Here the CDR3 DNA reads TGTGCCAGCAGCTTAAGGGCCGGGAGGGAGACCCAGTACTTC.